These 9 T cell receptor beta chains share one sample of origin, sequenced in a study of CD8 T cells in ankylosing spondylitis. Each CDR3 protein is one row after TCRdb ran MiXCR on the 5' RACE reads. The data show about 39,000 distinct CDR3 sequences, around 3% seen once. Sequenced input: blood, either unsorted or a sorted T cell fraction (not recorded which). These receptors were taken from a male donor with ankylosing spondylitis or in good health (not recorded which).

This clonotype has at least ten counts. DNA for the CDR3: TGTGCCAGCAGCGTAGTTGGGACAGGGTCCAGTGAGCAGTTCTTC. Translating gives CASSVVGTGSSEQFF. This rearrangement joins TRBV9 to TRBJ2-1, with TRBD1 matching over 9 bases. This CDR3 has 15 residues. Germline trimming cut 0 bases from V and 9 bases from J; bases unmatched to any gene: 7. Germline-derived CDR1 and CDR2 are SGDLS and YYNGEE.

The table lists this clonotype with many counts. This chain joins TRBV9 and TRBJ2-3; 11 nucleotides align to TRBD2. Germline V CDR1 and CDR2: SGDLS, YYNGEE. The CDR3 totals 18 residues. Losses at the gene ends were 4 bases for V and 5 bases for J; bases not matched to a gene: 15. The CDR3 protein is CASSLRLLAGGRVDTQYF. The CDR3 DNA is TGTGCCAGCAGCCTACGCTTGCTAGCGGGAGGCCGCGTAGATACGCAGTATTTT.

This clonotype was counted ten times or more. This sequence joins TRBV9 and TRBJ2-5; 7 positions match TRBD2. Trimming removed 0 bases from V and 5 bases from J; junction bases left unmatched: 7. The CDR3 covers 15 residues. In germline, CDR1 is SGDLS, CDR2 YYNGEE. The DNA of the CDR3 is TGTGCCAGCAGCGTAGATCCCGGGGGAGGGGAGACCCAGTACTTC. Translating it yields CASSVDPGGGETQYF.

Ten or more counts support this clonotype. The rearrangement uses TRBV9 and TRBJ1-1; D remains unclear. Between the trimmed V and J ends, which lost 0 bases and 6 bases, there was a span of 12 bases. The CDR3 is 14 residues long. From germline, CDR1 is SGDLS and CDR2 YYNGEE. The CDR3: CASSVDLGSPEAFF. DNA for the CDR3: TGTGCCAGCAGCGTAGATCTAGGGTCCCCTGAAGCTTTCTTT.

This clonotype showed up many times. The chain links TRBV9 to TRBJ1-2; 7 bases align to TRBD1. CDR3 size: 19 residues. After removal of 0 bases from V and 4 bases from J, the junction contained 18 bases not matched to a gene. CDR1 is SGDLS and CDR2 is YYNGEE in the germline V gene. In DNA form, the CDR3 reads TGTGCCAGCAGCGTAGTTCCCGGACAAAAACCGGGACAGACCTATGGCTACACCTTC. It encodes CASSVVPGQKPGQTYGYTF.

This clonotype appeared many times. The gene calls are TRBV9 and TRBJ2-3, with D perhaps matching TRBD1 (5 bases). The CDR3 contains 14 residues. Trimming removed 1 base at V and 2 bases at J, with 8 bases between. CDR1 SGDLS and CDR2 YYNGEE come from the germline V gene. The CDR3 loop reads CASSVSGLTDTQYF. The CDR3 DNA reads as TGTGCCAGCAGCGTATCAGGGCTCACAGATACGCAGTATTTT.

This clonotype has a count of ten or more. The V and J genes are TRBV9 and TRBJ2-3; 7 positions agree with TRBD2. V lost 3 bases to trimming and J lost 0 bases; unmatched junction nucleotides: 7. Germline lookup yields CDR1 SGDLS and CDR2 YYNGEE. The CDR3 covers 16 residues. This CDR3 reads CASSAGGGRSTDTQYF. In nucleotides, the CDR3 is TGTGCCAGCAGCGCTGGGGGGGGGAGAAGCACAGATACGCAGTATTTT.

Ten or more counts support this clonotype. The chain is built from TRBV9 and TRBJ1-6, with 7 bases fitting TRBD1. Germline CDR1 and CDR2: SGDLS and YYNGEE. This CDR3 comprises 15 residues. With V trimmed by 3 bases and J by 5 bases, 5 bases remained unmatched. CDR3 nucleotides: TGTGCCAGCAGCGAAGGGGGCTTAGATAATTCACCCCTCCACTTT. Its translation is CASSEGGLDNSPLHF.

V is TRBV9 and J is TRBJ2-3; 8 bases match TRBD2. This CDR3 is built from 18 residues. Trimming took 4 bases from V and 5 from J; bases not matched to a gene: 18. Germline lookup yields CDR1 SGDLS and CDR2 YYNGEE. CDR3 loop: CASSPFLSRGGQGDTQYF. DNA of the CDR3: TGTGCCAGCAGCCCATTCCTAAGTCGGGGGGGGCAGGGAGATACGCAGTATTTT.